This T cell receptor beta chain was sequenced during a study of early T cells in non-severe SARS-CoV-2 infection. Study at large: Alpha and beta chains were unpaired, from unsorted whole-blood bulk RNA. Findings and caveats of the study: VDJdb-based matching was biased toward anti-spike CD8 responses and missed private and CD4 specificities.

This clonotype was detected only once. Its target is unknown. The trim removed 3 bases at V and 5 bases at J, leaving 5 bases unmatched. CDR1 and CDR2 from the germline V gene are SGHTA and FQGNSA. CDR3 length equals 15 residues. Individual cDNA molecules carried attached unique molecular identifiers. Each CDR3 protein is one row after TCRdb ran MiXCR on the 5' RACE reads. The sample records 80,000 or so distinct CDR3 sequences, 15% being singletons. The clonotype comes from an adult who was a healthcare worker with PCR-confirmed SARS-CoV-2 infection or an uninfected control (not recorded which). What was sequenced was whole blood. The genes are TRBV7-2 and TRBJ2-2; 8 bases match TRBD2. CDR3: CASSLSGGRTGELFF. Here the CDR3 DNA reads TGTGCCAGCAGCTTGAGCGGGGGCAGGACCGGGGAGCTGTTTTTT.